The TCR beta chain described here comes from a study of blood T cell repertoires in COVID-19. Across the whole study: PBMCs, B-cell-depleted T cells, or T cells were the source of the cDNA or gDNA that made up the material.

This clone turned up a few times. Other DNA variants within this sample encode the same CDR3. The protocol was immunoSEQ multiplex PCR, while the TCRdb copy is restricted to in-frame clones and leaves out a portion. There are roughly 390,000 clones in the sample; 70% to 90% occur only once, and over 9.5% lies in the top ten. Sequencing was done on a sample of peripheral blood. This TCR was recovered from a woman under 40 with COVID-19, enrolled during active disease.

DNA of the CDR3: TGTGCCAGCAGTTTCCTCACAGGCTCCTACGAGCAGTACTTC. Translating gives CASSFLTGSYEQYF. The chain links TRBV28 to TRBJ2-7, with TRBD1 as a possible D gene (5 bases). CDR1 is MDHEN, CDR2 SYDVKM, per germline. Trimming shortened V by 3 bases and J by 0 bases, and 9 bases separated the two germline ends. CDR3 size: 14 residues.